This record concerns one TCR beta chain sequence. The source of the sample is a study of technical replicates of blood from several donors. The CDR3 consists of 15 residues. The junction had 5 bases not matched to a gene; V was cut back by 3 bases and J by 3 bases. Germline V gives CDR1 SQVTM, CDR2 ANQGSEA. The method was immunoSEQ multiplex PCR; TCRdb's version includes in-frame clones alone and lacks a portion of them. This sample yields tens of thousands of clones, of which approximately 91% are seen a single time; about 0.4% belongs to the top ten. This clonotype originated in a human donor in good health. Some clones in this sample may be carry-over from other donors' samples. The rearrangement uses TRBV29-1 and TRBJ2-7; 13 bases map to TRBD2. Material for sequencing was T cells isolated from PBMCs. CDR3 coding DNA: TGCAGCGTTGACCTAAGGACTAGCGGGAGCTACGAGCAGTACTTC. Its translation is CSVDLRTSGSYEQYF.